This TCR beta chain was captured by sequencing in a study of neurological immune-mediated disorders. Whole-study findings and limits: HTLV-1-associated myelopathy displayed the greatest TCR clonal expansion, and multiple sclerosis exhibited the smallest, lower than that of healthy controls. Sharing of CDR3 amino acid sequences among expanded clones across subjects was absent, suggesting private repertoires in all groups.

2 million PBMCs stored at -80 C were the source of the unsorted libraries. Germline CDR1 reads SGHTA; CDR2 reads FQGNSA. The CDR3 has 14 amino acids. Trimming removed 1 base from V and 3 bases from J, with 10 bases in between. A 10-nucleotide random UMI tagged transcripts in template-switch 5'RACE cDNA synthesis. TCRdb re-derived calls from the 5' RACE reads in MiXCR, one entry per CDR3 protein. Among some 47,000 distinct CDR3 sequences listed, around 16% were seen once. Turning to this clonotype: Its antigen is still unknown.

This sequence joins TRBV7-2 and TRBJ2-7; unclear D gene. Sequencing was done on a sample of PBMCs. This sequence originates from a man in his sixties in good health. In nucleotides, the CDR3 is TGTGCCAGCAGCTTAGTTCCGGAAGGCTACGAGCAGTACTTC. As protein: CASSLVPEGYEQYF.